A selection of T cell receptor beta chains follows, all from one sample in a study of blood T cell repertoires in COVID-19. Clones were sequenced by immunoSEQ multiplex PCR, and TCRdb holds only the in-frame ones, with some missing. The sample shows some 270,000 clones, about 85% of them seen only once. The sequenced sample consisted of peripheral blood. These receptors came from a human donor with COVID-19, enrolled during active disease. The donor label of this sample is uncertain. The CDR3 runs from the conserved cysteine through the conserved F or W. Fields, in order: clone size, J gene, V gene, CDR3 protein. Only some rows state a clone size, as once, few, many or a class for expanded clones.

.	TRBJ2-7	TRBV7-9	CASSRTSGTYEQYF
.	TRBJ2-1	TRBV20-1	CSASGAGTSGYNEQFF
.	TRBJ2-2	TRBV30	CAGAGRGDTGELFF
.	TRBJ1-2	TRBV30	CAWSVRQGGKSDYGYTF
.	TRBJ2-7	TRBV6-5	CASSDSGSLGEQYF
.	TRBJ1-2	TRBV7-3	CASSLRAGSNYGYTF
.	TRBJ1-2	TRBV3-1/TRBV3-2	CASSQTPRGGGYTF
.	TRBJ1-3	TRBV19	CASTSTHDRASGNTIYF
few	TRBJ2-5	TRBV27	CASSRTTQETQYF
.	TRBJ2-7	TRBV9	CASSVGDFREQYF
.	TRBJ1-2	TRBV19	CASSIAQGDYGYTF
.	TRBJ1-1	TRBV29-1	CSVGQGSSEAFF
few	TRBJ1-1	TRBV5-1	CASSLAAGMNTEAFF
.	TRBJ2-2	TRBV19	CASSIDLWNTGELFF
few	TRBJ2-1	TRBV11-3	CASSLTGTYNEQFF
once	TRBJ2-5	TRBV10-3	CAISGGGQETQYF
.	TRBJ2-7	TRBV5-4	CASSFRQGGPYEQYF
.	TRBJ2-1	TRBV10-3	CAISPRELYNEQFF
.	TRBJ1-1	TRBV18	CASSPRGQGTEAFF
.	TRBJ2-5	TRBV5-1	CASSVDASGSGTQYF
.	TRBJ1-3	TRBV19	CASSSPPWDSSSGNTIYF
.	TRBJ2-1	TRBV7-8	CASSSSGRTDNEQFF
few	TRBJ2-1	TRBV2	CASSDTYNNEQFF
.	TRBJ2-7	TRBV19	CASSYNRGQEGEQYF
.	TRBJ1-5	TRBV19	CASSMFLIGAQPQHF
.	TRBJ2-1	TRBV7-3	CASSSGTGGHYNEQFF
few	TRBJ2-2	TRBV5-1	CASSLGQIQGTGELFF
.	TRBJ2-1	TRBV28	CASSLPSRNEQFF
.	TRBJ2-3	TRBV5-1	CASSLGLGTGGFDTQYF
.	TRBJ2-4	TRBV19	CASSTQGANIQYF
.	TRBJ1-5	TRBV4-3	CASSRTGGDQPQHF
.	TRBJ2-2	TRBV9	CASSVVGTGYTGELFF
few	TRBJ2-7	TRBV30	CAWSVTGDSYEQYF
.	TRBJ2-7	TRBV28	CASNPSGRTLYF
.	TRBJ2-3	TRBV2	CASSEGTSGGTDTQYF
.	TRBJ1-1	TRBV4-3	CASSQEAGPTEAFF
.	TRBJ1-6	TRBV5-4	CASSFGTGGSSLHF
once	TRBJ1-4	TRBV29-1	CSVEKPGQQKLFF
.	TRBJ2-1	TRBV4-1	CASSFDGYSYNEQFF
.	TRBJ2-7	TRBV6-1	CASSGLAVYRRVYEQYF
.	TRBJ2-1	TRBV7-2	CASSLAGSLEGGRTYNEQFF
.	TRBJ1-4	TRBV10-3	CAISDNGGGNEKLFF
.	TRBJ1-2	TRBV6-5	CASTPGVYGGYTF
.	TRBJ2-2	TRBV4-1	CASSQGTGEGRELFF
.	TRBJ1-4	TRBV28	CASSLSGRYEKLFF
.	TRBJ2-7	TRBV11-3	CASSSGLAGDYEQYF
.	TRBJ2-5	TRBV19	CASGPPGGRGETQYF
.	TRBJ2-7	TRBV3-1/TRBV3-2	CASSQDLGQATRTSEQYF
once	TRBJ1-1	TRBV4-1	CASSDRDRDSDTEAFF
.	TRBJ2-3	TRBV5-5	CASSLFGGSGRADTQYF
.	TRBJ1-4	TRBV6-5	CASRATGNEKLFF
.	TRBJ1-1	TRBV11-2	CASSSGQGGTEAFF
.	TRBJ1-1	TRBV4-3	CASSHQTAPITEAFF
.	TRBJ1-1	TRBV18	CASSPTQGGVTEAFF
.	TRBJ1-6	TRBV6-6	CASTRRGSPLHF
.	TRBJ2-5	TRBV3-1/TRBV3-2	CASSAPRLASRGTQYF
.	TRBJ1-3	TRBV5-5	CASTITSGNTIYF